The TCR beta chain under discussion was sequenced for a study of control samples from healthy donors and cancer patients. By its share, this clone is medium-sized. Profiled with immunoSEQ multiplex PCR; TCRdb holds only in-frame clones, not every one. Found here are some 76,000 clones, approximately 89% of them singletons; the top ten hold around 19%. Sequencing was performed on PBMCs. The receptor comes from a man aged 55 to 69 with lung cancer.

The CDR3 bases are TGTGCCAGCAGCAAAGAGTCCGCAGGTAATACGCAGTATTTT. It is translated as CASSKESAGNTQYF. This chain joins TRBV21-1 and TRBJ2-3; TRBD1 reflects the table's D call only, with no check against the DNA. TRBV21-1 is flagged as a pseudogene. The CDR3 has 14 residues.